This TCR beta chain was sequenced during a study of OX40 agonist ivuxolimab in advanced cancers. J gave up 4 bases and V 6 bases, and 8 bases lay outside the gene matches. Germline V gene lookup returns CDR1 GTSNPN and CDR2 SVGIG (reference sequence). The CDR3 sequence is 13 residues long. TCRdb keeps only in-frame clones here, not all; method: immunoSEQ multiplex PCR. The table has roughly 60,000 clones, about 91% seen once. This clone has more than one count but fewer than ten. Antigen specificity is unknown. Excluded were patients having autoimmune disease history or systemic immunosuppression. Study outcomes and limitations: At doses 0.1 to 3.0 mg/kg, CD4+ and CD8+ clones expanded.

The V and J genes are TRBV30 and TRBJ1-2; TRBD1 matches at 7 bases. The TCR originated in an adult with an advanced solid tumor such as melanoma, head and neck, liver or kidney cancer. Here the sequenced sample was CD4+ or CD8+ T cells sorted from blood, taken in a trial of the OX40 agonist ivuxolimab. DNA of the CDR3: TGTGCCTGTACAGGGGAAAGGTTCTATGGCTACACCTTC. Translating it yields CACTGERFYGYTF.